The clone carrying this T cell receptor (beta chain) was observed many times. This sample was included in a study of T cells in Graves' hyperthyroidism and ophthalmopathy. TCR beta CDR3 sequences were amplified from RNA transcripts. RT-PCR in the first round (using the HTBI primer set) targeted the TCR CDR3. MiXCR was run by TCRdb on the multiplex PCR reads, yielding one entry per CDR3 protein. The data show around 500,000 distinct CDR3 sequences, with around 15% seen just once and around 28% held by the top ten. With V trimmed by 2 bases and J by 5 bases, 12 bases remained unmatched. Germline V gene lookup returns CDR1 SGHTA and CDR2 FQGNSA. The CDR3 totals 17 residues.

The clonotype originates from a woman aged 25 to 45 with Graves' ophthalmopathy. This chain uses TRBV7-2 with TRBJ2-5; 9 bases align to TRBD2. Sequenced sample: blood. CDR3: CASSLRGRLAGRETQYF. The CDR3 nucleotides read TGTGCCAGCAGCTTAAGGGGTCGGCTAGCGGGAAGGGAGACCCAGTACTTC.